Following are 18 T cell receptor beta chains from one sample sequenced in a study of technical replicates of blood from several donors (dated 2017 in TCRdb). Library prep was done by the immunoSEQ multiplex PCR assay. Sourced from immuneACCESS, this table was stored by TCRdb with only in-frame sequences that have V and J called. A share of the clones is absent; for the studies checked, an unresolved V gene accounts for under half, and the remainder has no known explanation. Counted in this sample were tens of thousands of clones; roughly four fifths of them appeared once. Of the sample, around 3.9% is held by the ten largest clones. Material: PBMCs. The receptors here all came from a human donor in good health. Some clones in this sample may be carry-over from other donors' samples.

The rearrangement uses TRBV6-6 and TRBJ2-7, with 9 bases matching TRBD1. The CDR3 covers 13 residues. V was pared by 4 bases and J by 4 bases, with 2 bases of the junction left unmatched. CDR1 is MNHNY and CDR2 is SVGAGI in the germline V gene (reference sequence). This CDR3 reads CASSWGQGYEQYF. The CDR3 region has the DNA TGTGCCAGCAGTTGGGGACAGGGTTACGAGCAGTACTTC.

The chain has TRBV5-1 and TRBJ1-2, with 7 bases identical to TRBD1. The trim removed 0 bases at V and 5 bases at J, leaving 16 bases unmatched. CDR1 is SGHRS and CDR2 is YFSETQ in the germline V gene. This CDR3 comprises 18 residues. The CDR3 is CASSLEGGQSTTVYGYTF. As DNA, the CDR3 is TGCGCCAGCAGCTTGGAGGGGGGACAGTCAACTACGGTTTATGGCTACACCTTC.

The rearrangement joins TRBV6-1 to TRBJ2-3; 9 nucleotides line up with TRBD1. Germline V gives CDR1 MNHNS, CDR2 SASEGT. The CDR3 is 15 amino acids. V lost 4 bases, J lost 3 bases, and 5 bases stayed unmatched. CDR3 region: CASSGQGGGTDTQYF. The CDR3 coding sequence is TGTGCCAGCAGTGGACAGGGGGGTGGGACAGATACGCAGTATTTT.

The chain employs TRBV5-1 and TRBJ2-7; tentatively, D is TRBD1 (5 bases). The CDR3 consists of 14 residues. The V gene's germline CDR1 is SGHRS and CDR2 YFSETQ. V gave up 0 bases and J gave up 2 bases, with 9 bases separating them. The CDR3 loop reads CASSLGPGTYEQYF. The CDR3 DNA sequence: TGCGCCAGCAGCTTGGGTCCAGGGACCTACGAGCAGTACTTC.

The V gene is TRBV7-3, the J gene TRBJ2-7, with TRBD2 identical over 7 bases. Per germline, CDR1 SGHTA and CDR2 FQGTGA. V was pared by 2 bases and J by 5 bases, with 12 bases of the junction left unmatched. This CDR3 spans 16 amino acids. The CDR3 loop reads CASSLGDQGGMNEQYF. The CDR3 coding sequence is TGTGCCAGCAGCTTAGGGGACCAGGGAGGGATGAACGAGCAGTACTTC.

The genes are TRBV11-3 and TRBJ2-7; 13 bases are a match to TRBD2. Germline CDR1 SGHNT, CDR2 YENEEA. The CDR3 has 17 residues. After removal of 5 bases from V and 5 bases from J, the junction contained 12 bases not matched to a gene. CDR3 nucleotides: TGTGCCAGCAGCCCCCGGACTAGCGGGAGTTTATACCACGAGCAGTACTTC. Protein sequence: CASSPRTSGSLYHEQYF.

This clone was recorded a few times. This chain joins TRBV20-1 and TRBJ1-1; no firm D call. Germline loops: CDR1 DFQATT, CDR2 SNEGSKA (reference sequence). The CDR3 consists of 8 residues. Here the CDR3 reads CASTGGFF. The CDR3, as DNA: TGCGCCTCTACGGGAGGTTTCTTT.

The rearrangement uses TRBV7-2 and TRBJ1-1, with D unresolved. V was clipped by 5 bases and J by 5 bases, with 6 bases between them. There are 11 residues in the CDR3. The germline gives CDR1 SGHTA, CDR2 FQGNSA. CDR3 sequence: CASSQSTEAFF. The CDR3 bases are TGTGCCAGCAGCCAGTCGACTGAAGCTTTCTTT.

This chain joins TRBV7-2 and TRBJ2-1, with D unresolved. Looked up from germline, CDR1 is SGHTA and CDR2 is FQGNSA. Trimming took off 5 bases at V and 4 bases at J, with 12 bases between the two ends. This CDR3 has 14 residues. CDR3 sequence reads: CASSLSPLYNEQFF. In DNA, the CDR3 is TGTGCCAGCAGCCTATCGCCTCTTTACAATGAGCAGTTCTTC.

This clone has only a few counts. The CDR3 DNA follows: TGTGCCAGCAGTGGGCAGGGCGCGCGCAATGAAAAACTGTTTTTT. Encoded protein: CASSGQGARNEKLFF. This chain joins TRBV2 and TRBJ1-4; a weak D match, TRBD1 (5 bases). V gave up 4 bases and J gave up 5 bases, with 14 bases separating them. The V gene's germline CDR1 is SNHLY and CDR2 FYNNEI. The CDR3 has 15 amino acids.

This chain joins TRBV4-1 and TRBJ1-5; 9 positions match TRBD1. With 1 base clipped from V and 5 bases from J, the junction kept 0 bases outside the gene matches. The CDR3 sequence is 14 residues long. CDR1 and CDR2 (germline): MGHRA, YSYEKL. CDR3 residues: CASSQGTGDQPQHF. The CDR3 region has the DNA TGCGCCAGCAGCCAAGGGACAGGGGATCAGCCCCAGCATTTT.

The rearrangement joins TRBV5-4 to TRBJ2-1; TRBD2 agrees at 8 bases. After removal of 4 bases from V and 8 bases from J, the junction contained 11 bases not matched to a gene. Germline V lookup: CDR1 SGHNT, CDR2 YYREEE (reference sequence). The CDR3 consists of 15 residues. CDR3 sequence reads: CASSRVLAELDEQFF. The CDR3 DNA is TGTGCCAGCAGCCGTGTACTAGCGGAGCTCGATGAGCAGTTCTTC.

This chain uses TRBV25-1 with TRBJ1-1; D is unclear. Germline V gene data show CDR1 as MGHDK and CDR2 as SYGVNS. CDR3 length: 15 residues. Trimming stripped 3 bases from V and 6 bases from J, with 17 bases between. The CDR3 DNA sequence: TGTGCCAGCAGTGACCCGAATAGAGATAGTCCTGAAGCTTTCTTT. It codes for CASSDPNRDSPEAFF.

The chain uses TRBV7-8 and TRBJ1-5; no firm D call. CDR3 length equals 18 residues. Trimming pared 1 base from V and 0 bases from J, leaving 16 bases between. The germline V gene has CDR1 SGHVS and CDR2 FQNEAQ. CDR3 DNA: TGTGCCAGCAGCTTAGATGATTGGATAACAGTTAGCAATCAGCCCCAGCATTTT. Protein sequence: CASSLDDWITVSNQPQHF.

The chain is built from TRBV7-3 and TRBJ2-1; TRBD2 aligns across 7 bases. Germline CDR1 SGHTA, CDR2 FQGTGA. The CDR3 has 13 amino acids. The V segment lost 5 bases and the J segment 8 bases; nucleotides outside the gene matches: 6. Written as DNA, the CDR3 is TGTGCCAGCAGCCTCAGCGGGGAGTATGAGCAGTTCTTC. Translation: CASSLSGEYEQFF.

The CDR3 bases are TGTGCCAGCAGCTCTCTCTGGACAGGGAGCGATAGCAATCAGCCCCAGCATTTT. This gives the protein CASSSLWTGSDSNQPQHF. The chain has TRBV7-2 and TRBJ1-5; TRBD1 aligns across 8 bases. The CDR3 consists of 18 residues. J gave up 0 bases and V 4 bases, and 11 bases lay outside the gene matches. CDR1 SGHTA and CDR2 FQGNSA come from the germline V gene.

The J gene is TRBJ2-1, the V gene TRBV19, with TRBD1 matching over 9 bases. The ends lost 3 bases at V and 16 bases at J; junction bases unmatched: 4. Germline V gives CDR1 LNHDA, CDR2 SQIVND (reference sequence). The CDR3 extends over 11 amino acids. The CDR3, as DNA: TGTGCCAGTAGTATCCGGGACAGGGTATTCTTC. Protein: CASSIRDRVFF.

This clone showed up just a few times. This chain connects TRBV30 to TRBJ2-1, with D unresolved. V lost 2 bases and J 5 bases, leaving 7 bases between the germline ends. The length of the CDR3 is 12 residues. CDR1 is GTSNPN and CDR2 is SVGIG in the germline V gene (reference sequence). As DNA, the CDR3 is TGTGCCTGGAGTCGAGAAGACAATGAGCAGTTCTTC. It is translated as CAWSREDNEQFF.